The 10 T cell receptor beta chains in this list originate from one sample, sequenced in a study of vaccination and CD4 T cells after COVID-19. The treatment: approximately nine-day PBMC culture with coronavirus spike peptide pools or control peptides (ViraFEST assay). The Oncomine TCR Beta short-read assay sequenced DNA from cultured CD4+ T cells. TCRdb redid the calling of the PCR reads with MiXCR, one entry per CDR3 protein. This sample yields about 9,100 distinct CDR3 sequences, of which 67% are seen a single time; about two fifths belongs to the top ten. Their antigens are not known. Sequenced input: CD4+ T cells from blood, cultured in vitro. The receptors originated from a human donor who had recovered from COVID-19.

The rearrangement uses TRBV11-3 and TRBJ2-1, with a weak D call TRBD1 (6 bases). This CDR3 is built from 16 residues. Germline V gene sequence: CDR1 SGHNT, CDR2 YENEEA. Trimming stripped 1 base from V and 3 bases from J, with 13 bases between. The CDR3 is CASSLAPDRSYNEQFF. DNA for the CDR3: TGTGCCAGCAGCTTAGCCCCGGACAGAAGCTACAATGAGCAGTTCTTC.

V usage is TRBV7-9 and J usage is TRBJ1-2; D gene ambiguous. The length of the CDR3 is 16 residues. Germline CDR1 SEHNR, CDR2 FQNEAQ (reference sequence). Trimming removed 0 bases from V and 2 bases from J, with 13 bases in between. CDR3 bases: TGTGCCAGCAGCTTAGCGAGCACATACAGCAACTATGGCTACACCTTC. Protein product: CASSLASTYSNYGYTF.

This chain connects TRBV10-3 to TRBJ1-2; weak D call: TRBD1 (5 bases). CDR3 length: 15 amino acids. Trimming stripped 2 bases from V and 0 bases from J, with 10 bases between. Germline CDR1 is ENHRY and CDR2 is SYGVKD. The chain's CDR3 is CAISEGDLTNYGYTF. In DNA form, the CDR3 reads TGTGCCATCAGTGAGGGGGACCTTACTAACTATGGCTACACCTTC.

The genes are TRBV10-3 and TRBJ1-5; possible D gene TRBD1, 6 bases. Trimming pared 0 bases from V and 4 bases from J, leaving 13 bases between. Germline CDR1 is ENHRY and CDR2 is SYGVKD. The CDR3 is made up of 16 amino acids. The CDR3, as DNA: TGTGCCATCAGTGAGTCGGCAGGGGCAAGGAATCAGCCCCAGCATTTT. Its translation is CAISESAGARNQPQHF.

The rearrangement links TRBV24-1 to TRBJ2-2; tentative D call: TRBD2 (6 bases). The CDR3 loop spans 15 amino acids. V was clipped by 3 bases and J by 2 bases, with 9 bases between them. The germline gives CDR1 KGHDR, CDR2 SFDVKD. CDR3 residues: CATSDPGVNTGELFF. CDR3 nucleotides: TGTGCCACCAGTGATCCGGGAGTCAACACCGGGGAGCTGTTTTTT.

This chain joins TRBV28 and TRBJ1-2; possibly TRBD1 for D (5 bases). Trimming stripped 8 bases from V and 4 bases from J, with 20 bases between. CDR3 length: 15 residues. Germline V gives CDR1 MDHEN, CDR2 SYDVKM. The CDR3: CASSPGGTQPYGYTF. In DNA form, the CDR3 reads TGTGCCAGCTCCCCGGGGGGGACCCAGCCCTATGGCTACACCTTC.

The rearrangement uses TRBV10-1 and TRBJ1-3, with D unresolved. V gave up 5 bases and J gave up 0 bases, with 8 bases separating them. Germline CDR1 reads WNHNN; CDR2 reads SYGVQD (reference sequence). The CDR3 spans 14 residues. The CDR3 here is CASSPTGSGNTIYF. CDR3 in DNA: TGCGCCAGCAGTCCGACGGGCTCTGGAAACACCATATATTTT.

Only a few counts were recorded for this clonotype. The chain uses TRBV25-1 and TRBJ1-2; TRBD1 agrees at 9 bases. V lost 4 bases and J lost 8; bases outside the gene matches: 8. CDR1 is MGHDK, CDR2 SYGVNS, per germline. The CDR3 runs 14 residues. CDR3 residues: CASSGAGTGKGYTF. CDR3 bases: TGTGCCAGCAGTGGAGCCGGGACAGGGAAGGGCTACACCTTC.

The V call is TRBV20-1, the J call TRBJ1-1; TRBD1 is a possible D gene (5 bases). There are 15 residues in the CDR3. V dropped 0 bases and J dropped 0 bases, with 11 bases sitting between them. Germline V gives CDR1 DFQATT, CDR2 SNEGSKA (reference sequence). Here the CDR3 reads CSARDQSTVNTEAFF. CDR3 bases: TGCAGTGCTAGAGACCAATCGACAGTGAACACTGAAGCTTTCTTT.

The J gene is TRBJ2-3, the V gene TRBV7-9; D remains unclear. The V and J ends lost 5 bases and 2 bases respectively, with 14 bases between them. Germline values: CDR1 SEHNR, CDR2 FQNEAQ (reference sequence). There are 15 residues in the CDR3. CDR3 sequence: CASSPWVTLTDTQYF. In nucleotides, the CDR3 is TGTGCCAGCAGCCCCTGGGTGACTCTCACAGATACGCAGTATTTT.